Below, one T cell receptor (beta chain) is given with its context. This sample was taken from a study of blood T cell repertoires in COVID-19. Study background: The United States, Italy and Spain provided the acute and convalescent COVID-19 samples. PBMCs, B-cell-depleted T cells, or T cells provided the cDNA or gDNA that made up the material.

In the original workflow: Reference gene primer amplification gave nucleated cell count estimates. Libraries were prepared by immunoSEQ multiplex PCR; TCRdb keeps only in-frame clonotypes and omits some of them. V, J and clone size derive from that table, while D and trimming were established from the DNA sequence. This table has fewer than 200,000 clones, approximately 87% appearing once. What was sequenced was peripheral blood. The clonotype originates from a man in his 70s with active or convalescent COVID-19.

Written as DNA, the CDR3 is TGTGCCAGTAGTATCGTCAGGGGGACCGTCACCTACGAGCAGTACTTC. Its translation: CASSIVRGTVTYEQYF. The chain uses TRBV19 and TRBJ2-7, with 7 bases that match TRBD1. The CDR3 spans 16 residues. Germline V gene lookup returns CDR1 LNHDA and CDR2 SQIVND (reference sequence). Losses at the gene ends were 3 bases for V and 2 bases for J; bases not matched to a gene: 10.